This T cell receptor (beta chain) was sequenced for a study of shared clonotypes between healthy human individuals. As for the study in general: Three plates were used per donor for CD4 naive, three for CD4 memory, two for CD8 naive and one for CD8 memory.

Splitting the CD4+ cells yielded a CD45RA+ naive subset and a CD45RA-negative memory subset. This CDR3 spans 16 amino acids. Looked up from germline, CDR1 is MNHEY and CDR2 is SVGAGI. V lost 0 bases and J 0 bases, leaving 8 bases between the germline ends. The assay was carried out at the deep level. Sorted-subset replicate PCRs used roughly 180 ng DNA, around 31,000 T cell genomes. TCRdb's table, derived via immunoSEQ multiplex PCR, lists solely in-frame clones and lacks some. This table has 2 million to 2.5 million clones, over 85% appearing once. The sequence came from a man aged 18 to 30 in good health. Some clones in this sample may be carry-over from other donors' samples. Sequenced sample: naive CD4+ T cells from PBMCs. Subset in this sample: CD45RA+ positively selected. The chain couples TRBV6-5 to TRBJ1-4; D is unclear. The CDR3 sequence: CASSYSRLTTNEKLFF. CDR3 nucleotides: TGTGCCAGCAGTTACTCGCGCTTGACAACTAATGAAAAACTGTTTTTT.